These T cell receptor beta chains were read from a single sample in a study of blood T cell repertoires in COVID-19. The table came from immunoSEQ multiplex PCR; TCRdb's copy has only in-frame clones and leaves some out. The sample comprises around 200,000 clones, around 85% of which are singletons, and about 9.4% rests with the top ten. Sequencing was carried out using peripheral blood. The receptors were sampled from a woman at least 80 years old with acute or convalescent COVID-19. CDR3s include the opening cysteine and the closing phenylalanine or tryptophan. The D gene is left open where the match is weak. Size is stated for part of the rows, as once, few or many counts, or as a class when the clone is expanded.

j_call | d_call | clone_size | v_call | cdr3_aa | cdr3_nt
TRBJ1-3 | - | - | TRBV9 | CASSVAGTGNTIYF | TGTGCCAGCAGCGTAGCAGGGACTGGAAACACCATATATTTT
TRBJ2-1 | - | - | TRBV7-2 | CASSFTGIFYNEQFF | TGTGCCAGCAGCTTTACAGGGATCTTCTACAATGAGCAGTTCTTC
TRBJ1-1 | TRBD1 | - | TRBV6-1 | CASSDRGRRNTEAFF | TGTGCCAGCAGTGATAGGGGGCGGAGGAACACTGAAGCTTTCTTT
TRBJ1-3 | TRBD1 | once | TRBV7-9 | CASSWDSISGNTIYF | TGTGCCAGCAGCTGGGACAGTATCTCTGGAAACACCATATATTTT
TRBJ1-2 | - | once | TRBV4-1 | CASSQGTPDTYGYTF | TGCGCCAGCAGCCAAGGTACGCCGGACACCTATGGCTACACCTTC
TRBJ2-5 | TRBD2 | - | TRBV5-4 | CASSRTSGGQETQYF | TGTGCCAGCAGCCGGACTAGCGGGGGACAAGAGACCCAGTACTTC
TRBJ1-2 | - | - | TRBV19 | CASSIHAARGADGYTF | TGTGCCAGTAGTATACACGCGGCTCGGGGGGCGGATGGCTACACCTTC
TRBJ1-2 | TRBD1 | - | TRBV11-2 | CASSLDRGLIGYTF | TGTGCCAGCAGCTTGGACAGGGGGCTCATAGGCTACACCTTC
TRBJ2-1 | - | - | TRBV1 | CTSSQDQRTRTRVEQFF | TGCACCAGCAGCCAAGATCAGAGGACTCGGACGCGGGTTGAGCAGTTCTTC
TRBJ2-1 | TRBD2 | - | TRBV10-3 | CASRGVTSSYNEQFF | TGTGCCTCCCGGGGGGTCACGAGCTCCTACAATGAGCAGTTCTTC
TRBJ1-1 | TRBD1 | few | TRBV9 | CASSAGQATMNTEAFF | TGTGCCAGCAGCGCAGGACAGGCGACTATGAACACTGAAGCTTTCTTT
TRBJ1-3 | - | - | TRBV19 | CASSISQVVSGNTIYF | TGTGCCAGTAGTATCTCCCAGGTCGTCTCTGGAAACACCATATATTTT
TRBJ1-2 | TRBD1 | - | TRBV6-2/TRBV6-3 | CASSLDRGSGYTF | TGTGCCAGCAGTCTTGACAGGGGCAGTGGCTACACCTTC
TRBJ2-2 | TRBD1 | - | TRBV27 | CASSFGQGVGELFF | TGTGCCAGCAGTTTTGGACAGGGGGTCGGGGAGCTGTTTTTT
TRBJ1-5 | - | - | TRBV2 | CASREEEASNQPQHF | TGTGCCAGCAGGGAGGAGGAGGCTAGCAATCAGCCCCAGCATTTT
TRBJ2-7 | TRBD2 | - | TRBV9 | CASSSGLADTYEQYF | TGTGCCAGCAGCTCGGGACTAGCGGACACCTACGAGCAGTACTTC
TRBJ1-4 | - | - | TRBV4-1 | CASSQVVGGDEKLFF | TGCGCCAGCAGCCAAGTGGTGGGGGGAGATGAAAAACTGTTTTTT
TRBJ2-7 | TRBD1 | - | TRBV28 | CASNSGGAGEQYF | TGTGCCAGCAATTCAGGGGGCGCTGGGGAGCAGTACTTC
TRBJ2-2 | - | - | TRBV11-3 | CASSLDTSNTGELFF | TGTGCCAGCAGCTTAGACACTTCGAACACCGGGGAGCTGTTTTTT
TRBJ1-2 | - | - | TRBV25-1 | CASRGTDRSYTF | TGTGCCAGCCGCGGGACTGATCGTAGCTACACCTTC
TRBJ2-7 | TRBD2 | - | TRBV20-1 | CSASPLAGSYEQYF | TGCAGTGCTAGTCCCCTAGCGGGATCCTACGAGCAGTACTTC
TRBJ1-1 | TRBD1 | - | TRBV7-9 | CASSLARTGPEAFF | TGTGCCAGCAGCTTAGCCCGGACAGGGCCTGAAGCTTTCTTT
TRBJ2-2 | - | few | TRBV3-1/TRBV3-2 | CASSQVKGQSNTGELFF | TGTGCCAGCAGCCAAGTTAAAGGACAGAGTAACACCGGGGAGCTGTTTTTT
TRBJ1-2 | TRBD1 | - | TRBV23-1 | CASSHSPGQGLANYGYTF | TGCGCCAGCAGTCATTCCCCGGGACAGGGATTAGCTAACTATGGCTACACCTTC
TRBJ1-1 | - | - | TRBV7-2 | CASSLTGGKNTEAFF | TGTGCCAGCAGCTTAACGGGGGGGAAGAACACTGAAGCTTTCTTT
TRBJ1-5 | TRBD1 | - | TRBV15 | CATSRDGTGGYSNQPQHF | TGTGCCACCAGCAGAGATGGGACAGGGGGGTATAGCAATCAGCCCCAGCATTTT
TRBJ2-3 | TRBD1 | - | TRBV6-5 | CASSYPQGLTDTQYF | TGTGCCAGCAGTTACCCACAGGGGTTGACAGATACGCAGTATTTT
TRBJ2-1 | TRBD2 | - | TRBV11-2 | CASSPGGPRSNEQFF | TGTGCCAGCAGCCCGGGGGGGCCCCGATCAAATGAGCAGTTCTTC
TRBJ1-6 | - | - | TRBV4-1 | CASSQARGRVYNSPLHF | TGCGCCAGCAGCCAAGCCCGGGGGAGGGTCTATAATTCACCCCTCCACTTT
TRBJ1-2 | TRBD1 | - | TRBV5-6 | CASSSRTGGGYTF | TGTGCCAGCAGCTCCCGGACAGGAGGTGGCTACACCTTC
TRBJ1-1 | - | - | TRBV6-5 | CASRGGGGTEAFF | TGTGCCAGCCGGGGGGGCGGGGGTACTGAAGCTTTCTTT
TRBJ2-1 | TRBD1 | once | TRBV5-1 | CASSTRQGRSYNEQFF | TGCGCCAGCAGCACACGACAGGGAAGGTCCTACAATGAGCAGTTCTTC
TRBJ2-3 | TRBD2 | - | TRBV2 | CASGLAGELSTDTQYF | TGTGCCAGCGGTCTAGCGGGGGAACTTAGCACAGATACGCAGTATTTT
TRBJ2-1 | - | few | TRBV20-1 | CSASSGHEQFF | TGCAGTGCTTCCTCTGGGCATGAGCAGTTCTTC
TRBJ1-1 | TRBD1 | - | TRBV29-1 | CSVTTGRNTEAFF | TGCAGCGTGACGACAGGGAGGAACACTGAAGCTTTCTTT
TRBJ2-4 | TRBD2 | - | TRBV6-1 | CASSEGVSGGIGNIQYF | TGTGCCAGCAGTGAAGGGGTTAGCGGGGGGATAGGGAACATTCAGTACTTC
TRBJ1-2 | - | - | TRBV6-6 | CAMTRGAAYGYTF | TGTGCCATGACCAGGGGTGCCGCCTATGGCTACACCTTC
TRBJ2-3 | - | few | TRBV12-3/TRBV12-4 | CASSFMGADTQYF | TGTGCCAGCAGTTTTATGGGCGCAGATACGCAGTATTTT
TRBJ2-3 | TRBD2 | - | TRBV6-6 | CASSLGLAPADTQYF | TGTGCCAGCAGTCTGGGACTAGCCCCGGCCGATACGCAGTATTTT
TRBJ2-1 | - | - | TRBV15 | CATSRGLQGTIQYNEQFF | TGTGCCACCAGCAGAGGGCTACAGGGTACCATTCAATACAATGAGCAGTTCTTC
TRBJ2-2 | TRBD2 | - | TRBV19 | CASKGGGSTGELFF | TGTGCCAGTAAGGGCGGGGGAAGCACCGGGGAGCTGTTTTTT
TRBJ2-3 | TRBD1 | - | TRBV10-3 | CAISDMGQGSDTQYF | TGTGCCATCAGTGATATGGGACAGGGATCAGATACGCAGTATTTT
TRBJ2-2 | TRBD2 | - | TRBV7-2 | CASSLDGGGATGELFF | TGTGCCAGCAGCTTAGACGGCGGGGGGGCCACCGGGGAGCTGTTTTTT
TRBJ1-2 | - | - | TRBV18 | CASSPPAPGFRSGYGYTF | TGTGCCAGCTCACCGCCGGCCCCCGGGTTTCGATCGGGATATGGCTACACCTTC
TRBJ1-5 | - | few | TRBV27 | CASSLLGSNQPQHF | TGTGCCAGCAGTTTATTGGGCAGCAATCAGCCCCAGCATTTT
TRBJ2-3 | TRBD1 | - | TRBV18 | CASSPLPDRADTQYF | TGTGCCAGCTCACCACTTCCGGACAGGGCAGATACGCAGTATTTT
TRBJ1-2 | TRBD1 | - | TRBV7-2 | CASSFRTGTANYGYTF | TGTGCCAGCAGCTTCAGAACCGGGACAGCTAACTATGGCTACACCTTC
TRBJ2-7 | TRBD1 | - | TRBV5-5 | CASSFGATGASYEQYF | TGTGCCAGCAGCTTCGGGGCGACAGGGGCCTCCTACGAGCAGTACTTC
TRBJ1-4 | - | - | TRBV25-1 | CASSESGQWREKLFF | TGTGCCAGCAGTGAATCTGGGCAGTGGAGGGAAAAACTGTTTTTT
TRBJ2-7 | - | - | TRBV2 | CASSDSTTYEQYF | TGTGCCAGCAGTGATAGCACCACCTACGAGCAGTACTTC
TRBJ2-7 | - | - | TRBV18 | CASSPSRVGYEQYF | TGTGCCAGCTCACCATCCAGGGTCGGCTACGAGCAGTACTTC
TRBJ2-5 | TRBD1 | - | TRBV11-3 | CASSTGTGGGRETQYF | TGTGCCAGCAGCACCGGGACAGGGGGCGGAAGGGAGACCCAGTACTTC
TRBJ1-5 | TRBD1 | - | TRBV7-9 | CASSLTGGYDQPQHF | TGTGCCAGCAGCTTAACAGGGGGGTACGATCAGCCCCAGCATTTT
TRBJ1-1 | TRBD1 | - | TRBV12-3/TRBV12-4 | CASTTGGITEAFF | TGTGCCAGCACTACAGGGGGAATCACTGAAGCTTTCTTT